This TCR beta chain was observed in a study of identifying expanded T cells in peripheral blood. Collection occurred without any documented infections or immune events in donors. Points from the study as a whole: Over about two and four weeks, about 17 and 20 clones changed, versus approximately 1.2 between replicates. Approximately two-week clone count variance significantly increased as total template count grew.

Produced via immunoSEQ multiplex PCR; TCRdb's table is partial and in-frame only. There are about 78,000 clones in the sample; roughly 91% occur only once, and around 19% lies in the top ten. As for this clone: Its specificity is unknown.

Per germline, CDR1 MNHNS and CDR2 SASEGT. This CDR3 is 18 amino acids long. V trimming: 4 bases; J trimming: 0 bases; junction bases outside the gene matches: 11. V gene TRBV6-1 combines with J gene TRBJ1-3, with 8 nucleotides matching TRBD1. The TCR sequence derives from a person between 18 and 69 years old in good health. The sequencing sample was made of blood. Written as DNA, the CDR3 is TGTGCCAGCAGTGCCTCACCGGGACAGGTCTACTCTGGAAACACCATATATTTT. Translated, it gives CASSASPGQVYSGNTIYF.